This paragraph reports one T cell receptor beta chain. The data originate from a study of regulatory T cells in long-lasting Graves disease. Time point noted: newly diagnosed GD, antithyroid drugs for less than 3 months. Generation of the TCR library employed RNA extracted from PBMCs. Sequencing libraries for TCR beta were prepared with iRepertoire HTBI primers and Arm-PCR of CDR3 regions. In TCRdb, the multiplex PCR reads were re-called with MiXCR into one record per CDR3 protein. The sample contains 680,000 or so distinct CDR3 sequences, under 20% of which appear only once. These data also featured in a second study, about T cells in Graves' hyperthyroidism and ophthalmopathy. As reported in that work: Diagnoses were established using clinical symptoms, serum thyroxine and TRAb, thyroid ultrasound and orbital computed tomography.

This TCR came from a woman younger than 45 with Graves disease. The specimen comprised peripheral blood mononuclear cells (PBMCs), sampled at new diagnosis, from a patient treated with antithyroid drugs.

The CDR3 reads CAWSDRGRGNYGYTF. The CDR3 region has the DNA TGTGCCTGGAGTGACAGGGGGCGAGGGAACTATGGCTACACCTTC. The chain combines TRBV30 with TRBJ1-2; TRBD1 agrees at 9 bases. In germline, CDR1 is GTSNPN, CDR2 SVGIG (reference sequence). The CDR3 is made up of 15 amino acids. V dropped 1 base and J dropped 2; count of bases not matched to a gene: 5.